The 28 T cell receptor beta chains in this list originate from one sample, sequenced in a study of a mutant IDH1 vaccine in newly diagnosed glioma. Their antigen targets remain unknown. Time point in this sample: week 5, during vaccination. It was 300 ug of mutant IDH1 20-mer peptide that made up each vaccine dose, given with topical imiquimod. This table comes from immunoSEQ multiplex PCR, and its TCRdb copy is limited to in-frame clones, with some not included. The sample includes about 40,000 clones, just over 90% of them seen just once. The sequences come from PBMCs, collected from a glioma patient whose treatment included an IDH1 peptide vaccine. These receptors were obtained from a man aged 45-60 years with glioma.

The rearrangement links TRBV7-9 to TRBJ1-2; D might be TRBD1 (6 bases). V was shortened by 1 base and J by 0 bases, with 9 bases between the two germline ends. This CDR3 contains 15 residues. CDR1 and CDR2 (germline): SEHNR, FQNEAQ (reference sequence). DNA for the CDR3: TGTGCCAGCAGCTTAGGCACAGGGCCTAACTATGGCTACACCTTC. Protein: CASSLGTGPNYGYTF.

The V call is TRBV10-3, the J call TRBJ1-3; D is uncertain. Germline V gene lookup returns CDR1 ENHRY and CDR2 SYGVKD. This CDR3 spans 15 amino acids. V gave up 7 bases and J gave up 2 bases, with 15 bases separating them. CDR3 sequence (DNA): TGTGCCATCACCCAGGAGGCCGGGACTGGAAACACCATATATTTT. This translates into CAITQEAGTGNTIYF.

This chain joins TRBV4-1 and TRBJ1-2; the D is unclear. The CDR3 length is 15 residues. Germline lookup yields CDR1 MGHRA and CDR2 YSYEKL. Trimming took off 1 base at V and 7 bases at J, with 16 bases between the two ends. The CDR3 DNA reads TGCGCCAGCAGCCAAGGGCCGGGGATGTGGGGTGGCTACACCTTC. This gives the protein CASSQGPGMWGGYTF.

This clone was observed once. The gene calls are TRBV14 and TRBJ2-7; D is perhaps TRBD1 (5 bases). This CDR3 is 16 amino acids long. V gave up 4 bases and J gave up 4 bases, with 20 bases separating them. Looked up from germline, CDR1 is SGHDN and CDR2 is FVKESK. CDR3 nucleotide sequence: TGTGCCAGCAGCCCCGAACTTGGGGCGAAGAGGTACGAGCAGTACTTC. As protein: CASSPELGAKRYEQYF.

The rearrangement uses TRBV4-3 and TRBJ1-2; D is uncertain. V lost 0 bases and J 3 bases, leaving 8 bases between the germline ends. Germline V gene lookup returns CDR1 LGHNA and CDR2 YSLEER. The CDR3 covers 14 residues. CDR3 protein: CASSQDKAYYGYTF. In nucleotides, the CDR3 is TGCGCCAGCAGCCAAGATAAGGCATACTATGGCTACACCTTC.

The chain employs TRBV5-1 and TRBJ1-2; 7 bases fit TRBD1. V gave up 0 bases and J gave up 7 bases; unmatched junction bases: 6. CDR3 size: 14 residues. CDR1 and CDR2 from the germline V gene are SGHRS and YFSETQ. This chain's CDR3 is CASSLGQGQGGYTF. In nucleotides, the CDR3 is TGCGCCAGCAGCTTGGGACAGGGTCAGGGTGGCTACACCTTC.

J is TRBJ1-6 and V is TRBV5-6; unclear D gene. Germline CDR1 and CDR2: SGHDT and YYEEEE. The CDR3 is 17 amino acids. V dropped 3 bases and J dropped 2 bases, with 15 bases sitting between them. Here the CDR3 DNA reads TGTGCCAGCAGCTCATGGTTCCGGAGCACCTATAATTCACCCCTCCACTTT. Protein sequence: CASSSWFRSTYNSPLHF.

The gene calls are TRBV5-1 and TRBJ2-3; a weak D match, TRBD2 (5 bases). The CDR3 runs 13 residues. V lost 4 bases, J lost 6 bases, and 12 bases lay in between. In germline, CDR1 is SGHRS, CDR2 YFSETQ. The CDR3 loop is CASSGNPGDTQYF. CDR3 nucleotides: TGCGCCAGCAGCGGCAATCCGGGGGATACGCAGTATTTT.

A word on this clone: One junction end disagrees with the germline gene, perhaps due to a read error. Other DNA sequences in this specimen translate into the identical CDR3. The genes are TRBV19 and TRBJ1-1; D is perhaps TRBD1 (5 bases). CDR1 LNHDA and CDR2 SQIVND come from the germline V gene (reference sequence). This CDR3 spans 15 amino acids. CDR3 loop: CASNWAGEGYTEAFF. The CDR3 DNA reads TGCGCCAGTAATTGGGCAGGTGAGGGGTACACTGAAGCTTTCTTT.

The rearrangement links TRBV18 to TRBJ1-1; no definite D call. The germline gives CDR1 KGHSH, CDR2 LQKENI. V shed 8 bases and J shed 0 bases, with 10 bases lying between them. The CDR3 runs 13 residues. CDR3 protein: CASLDGLNTEAFF. CDR3 sequence (DNA): TGTGCCAGCCTCGACGGTTTGAACACTGAAGCTTTCTTT.

The chain employs TRBV5-1 and TRBJ2-1, with TRBD2 matching over 9 bases. In germline, CDR1 is SGHRS, CDR2 YFSETQ. Germline trimming cut 0 bases from V and 6 bases from J; bases unmatched to any gene: 4. CDR3 size: 15 residues. The CDR3 protein is CASSLASSGINEQFF. CDR3 coding DNA: TGCGCCAGCAGCTTGGCTTCTAGCGGGATCAATGAGCAGTTCTTC.

The V gene is TRBV28, the J gene TRBJ2-5; the D call may be TRBD1 or TRBD2 (5 bases each). The germline CDR1 and CDR2 sequences are MDHEN and SYDVKM. Trimming left V 1 base short and J 1 base short, with 13 bases between. The CDR3 has 16 amino acids. The CDR3 sequence: CASSLFSLRGQETQYF. CDR3 coding DNA: TGTGCCAGCAGTTTATTTAGCTTGAGGGGCCAAGAGACCCAGTACTTC. The variable domain in full, with the rest retrieved from reference TRBV28 and TRBJ2-5, is DVKVTQSSRYLVKRTGEKVFLECVQDMDHENMFWYRQDPGLGLRLIYFSYDVKMKEKGDIPEGYSVSREKKERFSLILESASTNQTSMYLCASSLFSLRGQETQYFGPGTRLLVL.

V usage is TRBV11-2 and J usage is TRBJ2-5, with D tentatively TRBD1 (5 bases). V gave up 7 bases and J gave up 0 bases, with 15 bases separating them. The CDR3 is 15 residues long. Germline V gives CDR1 SGHAT, CDR2 FQNNGV. The CDR3 loop is CASTGLPGYQETQYF. The DNA of the CDR3 is TGTGCCAGCACCGGCCTTCCAGGGTACCAAGAGACCCAGTACTTC.

The DNA for the CDR3 is TGTGCCAGCAGCCCGGGAGGGGTGAGGTCACCCCTCCACTTT. Encoded protein: CASSPGGVRSPLHF. This chain links TRBV6-5 with TRBJ1-6; perhaps TRBD1 as D (5 bases). Trimming left V 6 bases short and J 10 bases short, with 16 bases between. The CDR3 is 14 amino acids. The germline CDR1 and CDR2 sequences are MNHEY and SVGAGI.

V usage is TRBV28 and J usage is TRBJ1-1; D is unresolved. CDR3 length equals 11 residues. CDR1 is MDHEN, CDR2 SYDVKM, per germline. Trimming took 11 bases from V and 6 from J, leaving 13 bases between them. DNA for the CDR3: TGTGCCGGGAACCGGTGGGCTGAAGCTTTCTTT. This sequence encodes CAGNRWAEAFF.

The J gene is TRBJ2-1, the V gene TRBV6-1; 13 bases map to TRBD2. Germline CDR1 and CDR2: MNHNS and SASEGT. The V segment lost 8 bases and the J segment 6 bases; nucleotides outside the gene matches: 4. The CDR3 has 14 amino acids. As DNA, the CDR3 is TGTGCCAGCCGAAGACTAGCGGGGGGCAATGAGCAGTTCTTC. Amino acid sequence: CASRRLAGGNEQFF.

V is TRBV18 and J is TRBJ1-1; D possibly corresponds to TRBD1 (5 bases). Germline CDR1 KGHSH, CDR2 LQKENI. CDR3 size: 14 residues. The germline V and J ends were trimmed by 3 bases and 4 bases, with 12 bases remaining between them. CDR3 sequence (DNA): TGTGCCAGCTCACCTCGGGGCGAAGTCACTGAAGCTTTCTTT. It is translated as CASSPRGEVTEAFF.

This chain connects TRBV4-1 to TRBJ1-5; the D is unclear. This CDR3 has 13 residues. The germline V gene has CDR1 MGHRA and CDR2 YSYEKL. Between the trimmed V and J ends, which lost 0 bases and 8 bases, there was a span of 8 bases. The CDR3 sequence is CASSQDPEEPQHF. The CDR3 region has the DNA TGCGCCAGCAGCCAAGATCCCGAGGAGCCCCAGCATTTT.

The chain is built from TRBV4-2 and TRBJ1-2; no definite D call. Trimming removed 0 bases at V and 4 bases at J, with 12 bases between. Germline-derived CDR1 and CDR2 are LGHNA and YNFKEQ. The CDR3 runs 15 residues. The CDR3, as DNA: TGTGCCAGCAGCCAAGATAGGCAGAGCTTCTATGGCTACACCTTC. Protein: CASSQDRQSFYGYTF.

This chain connects TRBV4-1 to TRBJ2-3; 7 bases agree with TRBD2. V dropped 4 bases and J dropped 0; count of bases not matched to a gene: 4. The CDR3 loop spans 15 amino acids. Germline V gives CDR1 MGHRA, CDR2 YSYEKL. CDR3 sequence (DNA): TGCGCCAGCAGCCTGCGGGAGCGGAGCACAGATACGCAGTATTTT. Encoded protein: CASSLRERSTDTQYF.

The count of this clone is one. The chain joins TRBV6-1 to TRBJ2-5; D is undetermined. The DNA matches TRBJ2-7 better at its end, which makes the J call doubtful. Germline V gives CDR1 MNHNS, CDR2 SASEGT. The CDR3 extends over 13 amino acids. The CDR3 DNA is TGTGCCAGCATGAGGTTGAGCTCCTACGAGCAGTACTTC. Protein sequence: CASMRLSSYEQYF.

The chain employs TRBV15 and TRBJ1-1; D is unclear. Germline loops: CDR1 LNHNV, CDR2 YYDKDF (reference sequence). V lost 0 bases, J lost 2 bases, and 7 bases lay in between. CDR3 length: 14 residues. CDR3 in DNA: TGTGCCACCAGCAGAGATGCCCGAAACACTGAAGCTTTCTTT. It translates to CATSRDARNTEAFF.

The chain links TRBV25-1 to TRBJ2-5; TRBD2 matches 9 bases. This CDR3 contains 17 residues. V shed 9 bases, J shed 3 bases, and the junction held 17 bases outside the gene matches. CDR1 and CDR2 from the germline V gene are MGHDK and SYGVNS. The CDR3 DNA reads TGTGCCAGTTCTCCTAGCGGGACGGAGCTAGGGGAAGAGACCCAGTACTTC. This sequence encodes CASSPSGTELGEETQYF.

The CDR3 protein is CSVAGQGETQYF. For the CDR3, the DNA is TGCAGCGTTGCGGGGCAGGGAGAGACCCAGTACTTC. The genes are TRBV29-1 and TRBJ2-5, with D perhaps being TRBD1 or TRBD2 (5 bases each). Germline assignment: CDR1 SQVTM and CDR2 ANQGSEA. V was cut by 4 bases and J by 4 bases, with 10 bases left in between. The CDR3 length is 12 residues.

There are a few counts of this clone. This rearrangement joins TRBV6-5 to TRBJ1-2; D not resolved. The CDR3 has 14 amino acids. The V end was cut by 2 bases, the J end by 0 bases, with 7 bases between. The germline CDR1 and CDR2 sequences are MNHEY and SVGAGI. The CDR3 DNA is TGTGCCAGCAGTTACACAGCTTCTAACTATGGCTACACCTTC. This encodes CASSYTASNYGYTF.

The genes are TRBV6-5 and TRBJ2-7; 9 positions agree with TRBD2. The length of the CDR3 is 15 residues. Germline-derived CDR1 and CDR2 are MNHEY and SVGAGI. Losses at the gene ends were 2 bases for V and 1 base for J; bases not matched to a gene: 3. This CDR3 reads CASSYASGASYEQYF. The CDR3 region has the DNA TGTGCCAGCAGTTACGCTAGCGGGGCTTCCTACGAGCAGTACTTC.

This clone was observed a single time. V is TRBV9 and J is TRBJ2-2; 15 bases fit TRBD2. This CDR3 region has 18 residues. Trimming removed 2 bases from V and 1 base from J; junction bases left unmatched: 3. CDR1 is SGDLS, CDR2 YYNGEE, per germline. The CDR3 protein is CASSVGLAGGRNTGELFF. The CDR3 DNA is TGTGCCAGCAGCGTGGGACTAGCGGGAGGACGGAACACCGGGGAGCTGTTTTTT.

This clone has only one observation. The chain joins TRBV12-5 to TRBJ2-1; TRBD2 matches at 15 bases. The CDR3 runs 17 residues. The germline CDR1 and CDR2 sequences are LGHNT and FRNRAP. The trim removed 6 bases at V and 6 bases at J, leaving 9 bases unmatched. The CDR3 DNA is TGTGCTAGTGGCCCCGGACTAGCGGGGGGGTTTCTCAATGAGCAGTTCTTC. This sequence encodes CASGPGLAGGFLNEQFF.